A selection of T cell receptor beta chains follows, all from one sample in a study of T cell responses to AZD1222 COVID-19 vaccine. Sequencing was performed with immunoSEQ multiplex PCR; in TCRdb, only in-frame clones are kept and a portion is missing. Among around 59,000 clones listed, approximately 92% were seen once. Sequenced here: peripheral blood, sampled 28 days after the second AZD1222 dose. All receptors derive from an adult who received the AZD1222 COVID-19 vaccine. Each CDR3 is given with its conserved first and last residue. Fields, in order: clone size, D gene, V gene, J gene, CDR3 DNA, CDR3 protein. D genes are given only for firm matches. Size is stated for part of the rows, as once, few or many counts, or as a class when the clone is expanded.

size: -; D: -; V: TRBV6-2/TRBV6-3; J: TRBJ2-5; DNA: TGTGCCAGCAGTTACTCGACAGGCGACCAAGAGACCCAGTACTTC; CDR3: CASSYSTGDQETQYF
size: once; D: TRBD1; V: TRBV2; J: TRBJ2-2; DNA: TGTGCCAGCAGGGGACAGACAACGAACACCGGGGAGCTGTTTTTT; CDR3: CASRGQTTNTGELFF
size: -; D: -; V: TRBV4-3; J: TRBJ1-2; DNA: TGCGCCAGCAGCCTCGAGACAGGCTATGGCTACACCTTC; CDR3: CASSLETGYGYTF
size: few; D: -; V: TRBV5-5; J: TRBJ1-2; DNA: TGTGCCAGCAGCAGGGATCCAGCTGCCGAATATGGCTACACCTTC; CDR3: CASSRDPAAEYGYTF
size: -; D: TRBD1; V: TRBV20-1; J: TRBJ1-1; DNA: TGCAGTGCTAGTGGAAGGACAGGGGGATTTTACACTGAAGCTTTCTTT; CDR3: CSASGRTGGFYTEAFF
size: -; D: TRBD1; V: TRBV5-1; J: TRBJ1-6; DNA: TGCGCCAGCAGCTTGGGAGGGACAGAAGGGTCACCCCTCCACTTT; CDR3: CASSLGGTEGSPLHF
size: -; D: TRBD2; V: TRBV10-3; J: TRBJ2-5; DNA: TGTGCCATCAGTGCCAGCGGGATAGGGGAAGAGACCCAGTACTTC; CDR3: CAISASGIGEETQYF
size: few; D: TRBD1; V: TRBV5-4; J: TRBJ2-3; DNA: TGTGCCAGCAGCTTGGTGGGACAGGGACCTAGGGATACGCAGTATTTT; CDR3: CASSLVGQGPRDTQYF
size: -; D: TRBD2; V: TRBV7-9; J: TRBJ2-7; DNA: TGTGCCAGCAGCTTAGGTCTAGCGGGTTCCTACGAGCAGTACTTC; CDR3: CASSLGLAGSYEQYF
size: -; D: -; V: TRBV6-6; J: TRBJ1-3; DNA: TGTGCCAGCAGCCTCGGGTTCTCTGGAAACACCATATATTTT; CDR3: CASSLGFSGNTIYF
size: -; D: TRBD2; V: TRBV27; J: TRBJ2-1; DNA: TGTGCCAGCAGTATTGGGGGGCGGGAGGGCCCTTACAATGAGCAGTTCTTC; CDR3: CASSIGGREGPYNEQFF
size: -; D: -; V: TRBV7-2; J: TRBJ2-3; DNA: TGTGCCAGCAGCCCGCGGAGCGACACAACAGATACGCAGTATTTT; CDR3: CASSPRSDTTDTQYF
size: -; D: -; V: TRBV4-3; J: TRBJ2-6; DNA: TGCGCCAGCAGCCAAGGGAACGGTAGGGTCCTGACTTTC; CDR3: CASSQGNGRVLTF
size: once; D: -; V: TRBV9; J: TRBJ2-3; DNA: TGTGCCAGCAGCGTAGTGGGTAGCGGATCACAGAGTACGCAGTATTTT; CDR3: CASSVVGSGSQSTQYF
size: -; D: -; V: TRBV7-9; J: TRBJ1-1; DNA: TGTGCCAGCAGCCCGAGGCAGGGTAGGAACACTGAAGCTTTCTTT; CDR3: CASSPRQGRNTEAFF
size: -; D: -; V: TRBV9; J: TRBJ2-7; DNA: TGTGCCAGCAGCGGCCAGGATTTGGACGAGCAGTACTTC; CDR3: CASSGQDLDEQYF
size: few; D: -; V: TRBV4-1; J: TRBJ2-3; DNA: TGCGCCAGCAGCCAAGATAATGGAGATACGCAGTATTTT; CDR3: CASSQDNGDTQYF
size: -; D: -; V: TRBV7-9; J: TRBJ2-1; DNA: TGTGCCAGCAGCTTAAAAGGTGGCGGTATCGGTGAGCAGTTCTTC; CDR3: CASSLKGGGIGEQFF
size: -; D: TRBD1; V: TRBV28; J: TRBJ1-1; DNA: TGTGCCAGCAGACGGACAGGGGGGTCCCAGAACACTGAAGCTTTCTTT; CDR3: CASRRTGGSQNTEAFF
size: -; D: TRBD1; V: TRBV19; J: TRBJ2-3; DNA: TGTGCCAGTAGTCCGAGACAGGGGAGCACAGATACGCAGTATTTT; CDR3: CASSPRQGSTDTQYF
size: -; D: -; V: TRBV6-5; J: TRBJ1-4; DNA: TGTGCCAGCAGTTACTCGGCCGAGCCAAGGGATGAAAAACTGTTTTTT; CDR3: CASSYSAEPRDEKLFF
size: -; D: TRBD1; V: TRBV2; J: TRBJ1-4; DNA: TGTGCCAGCAGTGAATCAGGGGGGACAGCGGGAGAAAAACTGTTTTTT; CDR3: CASSESGGTAGEKLFF
size: -; D: TRBD2; V: TRBV9; J: TRBJ2-1; DNA: TGTGCCAGCAGCGTGGGGACTAGCGGGAGGGCGGGTGAGCAGTTCTTC; CDR3: CASSVGTSGRAGEQFF
size: -; D: -; V: TRBV11-3; J: TRBJ2-1; DNA: TGTGCCAGCAGCTTAGGCCGAGAATACAATGAGCAGTTCTTC; CDR3: CASSLGREYNEQFF
size: -; D: TRBD1; V: TRBV25-1; J: TRBJ1-1; DNA: TGTGTAAGGCAGGGGGGCACTGAAGCTTTCTTT; CDR3: CVRQGGTEAFF
size: once; D: TRBD2; V: TRBV7-2; J: TRBJ2-7; DNA: TGTGCCAGCAGCTTAGTTGGGAGGGGCCCGACATCTTACGAGCAGTACTTC; CDR3: CASSLVGRGPTSYEQYF
size: -; D: -; V: TRBV19; J: TRBJ1-2; DNA: TGTGCCAGTAGTCCGACCGGGACCGGAGAAGTCTATGGCTACACCTTC; CDR3: CASSPTGTGEVYGYTF
size: -; D: -; V: TRBV4-1; J: TRBJ1-4; DNA: TGCGCCAGCAGCCAATCTTCCACGTCATGGCTTACCGAGGAAAAACTGTTTTTT; CDR3: CASSQSSTSWLTEEKLFF
size: -; D: -; V: TRBV5-8; J: TRBJ2-7; DNA: TGTGCCAGCAAGCGGACCCCGAGCTCCTACGAGCAGTACTTC; CDR3: CASKRTPSSYEQYF
size: -; D: -; V: TRBV12-3/TRBV12-4; J: TRBJ2-7; DNA: TGTGCCAGCAGTCTAGCAGCCGAGCAGTACTTC; CDR3: CASSLAAEQYF
size: once; D: TRBD1; V: TRBV6-5; J: TRBJ1-2; DNA: TGTGCCAGCTATCCTAATCAACAGGGGTACTATGGCTACACCTTC; CDR3: CASYPNQQGYYGYTF